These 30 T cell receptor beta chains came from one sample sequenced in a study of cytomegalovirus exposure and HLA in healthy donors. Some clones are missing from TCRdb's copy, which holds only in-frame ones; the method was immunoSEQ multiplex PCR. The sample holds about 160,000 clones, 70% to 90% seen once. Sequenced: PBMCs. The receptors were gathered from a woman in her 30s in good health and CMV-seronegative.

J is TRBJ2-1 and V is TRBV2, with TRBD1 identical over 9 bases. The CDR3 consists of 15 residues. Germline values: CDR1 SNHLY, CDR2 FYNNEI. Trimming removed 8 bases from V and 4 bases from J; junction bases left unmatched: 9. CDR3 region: CASGLQGALYNEQFF. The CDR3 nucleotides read TGTGCCAGCGGATTACAGGGGGCCCTATACAATGAGCAGTTCTTC.

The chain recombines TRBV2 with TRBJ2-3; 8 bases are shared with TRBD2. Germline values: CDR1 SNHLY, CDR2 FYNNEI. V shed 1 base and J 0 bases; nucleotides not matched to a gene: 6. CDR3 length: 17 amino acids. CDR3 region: CASSEGPSGPSTDTQYF. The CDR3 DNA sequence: TGTGCCAGCAGTGAAGGCCCTAGCGGGCCAAGCACAGATACGCAGTATTTT.

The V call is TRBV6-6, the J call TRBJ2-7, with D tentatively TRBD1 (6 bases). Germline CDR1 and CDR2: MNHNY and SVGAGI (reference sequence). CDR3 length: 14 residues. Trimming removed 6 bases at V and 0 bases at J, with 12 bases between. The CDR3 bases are TGTGCCAGCAGCCCGGGGACAAGCTCCTACGAGCAGTACTTC. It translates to CASSPGTSSYEQYF.

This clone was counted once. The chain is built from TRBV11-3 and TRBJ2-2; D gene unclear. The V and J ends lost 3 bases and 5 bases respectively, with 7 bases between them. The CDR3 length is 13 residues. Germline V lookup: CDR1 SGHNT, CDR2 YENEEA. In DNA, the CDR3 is TGTGCCAGCAGCTTTACGAGGACCGGGGAGCTGTTTTTT. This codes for CASSFTRTGELFF. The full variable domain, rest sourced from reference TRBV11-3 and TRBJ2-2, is EAGVVQSPRYKIIEKKQPVAFWCNPISGHNTLYWYLQNLGQGPELLIRYENEEAVDDSQLPKDRFSAERLKGVDSTLKIQPAELGDSAVYLCASSFTRTGELFFGEGSRLTVL.

This chain's CDR3 is CATSDGMRAGALETQYF. The CDR3 DNA follows: TGTGCCACCAGCGATGGGATGCGGGCCGGGGCTTTGGAGACCCAGTACTTC. This chain joins TRBV15 and TRBJ2-5, with D perhaps given as TRBD1 or TRBD2 (5 bases each). Trimming took 5 bases from V and 5 from J, leaving 24 bases between them. CDR3 length: 17 amino acids. Germline loops: CDR1 LNHNV, CDR2 YYDKDF (reference sequence).

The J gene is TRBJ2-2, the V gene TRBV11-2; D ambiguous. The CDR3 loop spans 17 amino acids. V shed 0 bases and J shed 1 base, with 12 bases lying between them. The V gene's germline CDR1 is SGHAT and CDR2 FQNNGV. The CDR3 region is CASSLERWTVNTGELFF. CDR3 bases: TGTGCCAGCAGCTTAGAACGATGGACGGTGAACACCGGGGAGCTGTTTTTT.

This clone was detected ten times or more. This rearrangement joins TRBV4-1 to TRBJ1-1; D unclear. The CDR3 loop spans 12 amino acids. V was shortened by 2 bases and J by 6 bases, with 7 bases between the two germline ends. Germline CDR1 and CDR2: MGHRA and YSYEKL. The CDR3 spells CASSQISSEAFF. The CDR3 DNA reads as TGCGCCAGCAGCCAAATTAGTTCTGAAGCTTTCTTT.

The CDR3 sequence is CASGPGGPGPQHF. The CDR3, as DNA: TGTGCCAGTGGGCCAGGGGGGCCTGGACCCCAGCATTTT. The chain carries TRBV19 and TRBJ1-5; 7 bases are shared with TRBD1. The CDR3 extends over 13 amino acids. In germline, CDR1 is LNHDA, CDR2 SQIVND (reference sequence). Trimming took 8 bases from V and 10 from J; bases not matched to a gene: 11.

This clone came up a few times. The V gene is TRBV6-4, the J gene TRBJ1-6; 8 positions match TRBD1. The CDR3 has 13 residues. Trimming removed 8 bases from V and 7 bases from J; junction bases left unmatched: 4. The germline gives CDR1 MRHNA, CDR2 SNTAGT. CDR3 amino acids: CASATGENSPLHF. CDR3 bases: TGTGCCAGCGCGACAGGGGAAAATTCACCCCTCCACTTT.

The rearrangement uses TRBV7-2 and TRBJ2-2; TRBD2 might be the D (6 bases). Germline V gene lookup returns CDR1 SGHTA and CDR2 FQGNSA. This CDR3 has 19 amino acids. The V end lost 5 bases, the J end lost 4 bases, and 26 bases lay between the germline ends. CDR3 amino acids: CASSPGRWALFPSTGELFF. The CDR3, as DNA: TGTGCCAGCAGCCCGGGGAGGTGGGCGCTATTCCCTTCCACCGGGGAGCTGTTTTTT.

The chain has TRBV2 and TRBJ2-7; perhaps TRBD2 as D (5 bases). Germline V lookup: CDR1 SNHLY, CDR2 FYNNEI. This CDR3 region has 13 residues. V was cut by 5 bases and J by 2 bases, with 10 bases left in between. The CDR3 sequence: CASSLRETYEQYF. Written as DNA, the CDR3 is TGTGCCAGCAGTCTCCGGGAAACCTACGAGCAGTACTTC. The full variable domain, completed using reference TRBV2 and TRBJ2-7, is EPEVTQTPSHQVTQMGQEVILRCVPISNHLYFYWYRQILGQKVEFLVSFYNNEISEKSEIFDDQFSVERPDGSNFTLKIRSTKLEDSAMYFCASSLRETYEQYFGPGTRLTVT.

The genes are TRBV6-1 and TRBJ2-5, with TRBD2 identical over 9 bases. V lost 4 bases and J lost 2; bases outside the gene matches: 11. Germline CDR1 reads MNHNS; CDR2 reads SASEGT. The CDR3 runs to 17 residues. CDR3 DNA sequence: TGTGCCAGCAGTGGACTAGCGGATTTGGGGTGGCAAGAGACCCAGTACTTC. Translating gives CASSGLADLGWQETQYF.

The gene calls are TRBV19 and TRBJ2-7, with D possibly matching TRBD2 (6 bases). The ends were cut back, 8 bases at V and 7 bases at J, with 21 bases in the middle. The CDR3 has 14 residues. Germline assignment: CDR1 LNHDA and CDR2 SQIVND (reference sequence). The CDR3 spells CASSLGGASGEQYF. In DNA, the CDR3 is TGTGCCAGTTCGCTCGGAGGGGCTTCGGGGGAGCAGTACTTC. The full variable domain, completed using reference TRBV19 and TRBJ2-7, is DGGITQSPKYLFRKEGQNVTLSCEQNLNHDAMYWYRQDPGQGLRLIYYSQIVNDFQKGDIAEGYSVSREKKESFPLTVTSAQKNPTAFYLCASSLGGASGEQYFGPGTRLTVT.

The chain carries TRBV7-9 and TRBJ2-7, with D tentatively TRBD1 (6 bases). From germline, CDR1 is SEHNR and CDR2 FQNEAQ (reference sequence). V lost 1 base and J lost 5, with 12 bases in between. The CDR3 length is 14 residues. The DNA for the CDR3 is TGTGCCAGCAGCTTAGGTACAGGGCCTCACGAGCAGTACTTC. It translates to CASSLGTGPHEQYF. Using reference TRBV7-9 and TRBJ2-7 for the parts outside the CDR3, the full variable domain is DTGVSQNPRHKITKRGQNVTFRCDPISEHNRLYWYRQTLGQGPEFLTYFQNEAQLEKSRLLSDRFSAERPKGSFSTLEIQRTEQGDSAMYLCASSLGTGPHEQYFGPGTRLTVT.

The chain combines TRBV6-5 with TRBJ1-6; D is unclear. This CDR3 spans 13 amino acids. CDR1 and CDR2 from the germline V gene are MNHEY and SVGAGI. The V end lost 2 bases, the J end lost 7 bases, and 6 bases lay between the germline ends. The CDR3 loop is CASSYTGNSPLHF. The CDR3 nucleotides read TGTGCCAGCAGTTACACGGGCAATTCACCCCTCCACTTT.

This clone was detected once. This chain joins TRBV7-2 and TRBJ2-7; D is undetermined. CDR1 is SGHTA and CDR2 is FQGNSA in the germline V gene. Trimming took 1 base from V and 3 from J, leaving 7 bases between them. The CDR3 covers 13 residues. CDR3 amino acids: CASSLVWDYEQYF. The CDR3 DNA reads TGTGCCAGCAGCTTAGTTTGGGACTACGAGCAGTACTTC.

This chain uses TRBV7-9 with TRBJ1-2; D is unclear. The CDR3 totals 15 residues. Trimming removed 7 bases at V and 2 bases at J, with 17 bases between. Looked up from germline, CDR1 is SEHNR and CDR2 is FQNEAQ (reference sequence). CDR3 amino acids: CASTDRVAANYGYTF. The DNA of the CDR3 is TGTGCCAGCACCGATCGAGTGGCAGCGAACTATGGCTACACCTTC.

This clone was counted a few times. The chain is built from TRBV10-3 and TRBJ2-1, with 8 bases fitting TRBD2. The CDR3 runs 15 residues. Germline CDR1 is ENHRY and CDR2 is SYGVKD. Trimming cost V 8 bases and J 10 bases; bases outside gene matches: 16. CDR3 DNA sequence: TGTGCCATCGGAAAGGGTACTAGCGGAATTTCGGAGCAGTTCTTC. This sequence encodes CAIGKGTSGISEQFF.

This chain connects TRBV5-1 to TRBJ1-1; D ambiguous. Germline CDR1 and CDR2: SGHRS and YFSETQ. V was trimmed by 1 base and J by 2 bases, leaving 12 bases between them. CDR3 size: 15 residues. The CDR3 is CASSLSAAENTEAFF. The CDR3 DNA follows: TGCGCCAGCAGCTTGTCGGCAGCCGAAAACACTGAAGCTTTCTTT.

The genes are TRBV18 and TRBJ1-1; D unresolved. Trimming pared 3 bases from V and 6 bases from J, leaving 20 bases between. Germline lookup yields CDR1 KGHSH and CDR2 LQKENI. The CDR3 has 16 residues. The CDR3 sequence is CASSPVPQVSDSEAFF. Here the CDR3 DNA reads TGTGCCAGCTCACCCGTCCCTCAGGTTTCGGATTCTGAAGCTTTCTTT.

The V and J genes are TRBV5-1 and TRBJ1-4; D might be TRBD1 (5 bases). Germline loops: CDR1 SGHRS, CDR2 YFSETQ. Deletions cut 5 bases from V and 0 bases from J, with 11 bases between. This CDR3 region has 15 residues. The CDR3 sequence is CASRFTGPTNEKLFF. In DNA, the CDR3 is TGCGCCAGCAGATTTACAGGCCCAACTAATGAAAAACTGTTTTTT. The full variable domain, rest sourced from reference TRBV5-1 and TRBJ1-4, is KAGVTQTPRYLIKTRGQQVTLSCSPISGHRSVSWYQQTPGQGLQFLFEYFSETQRNKGNFPGRFSGRQFSNSRSEMNVSTLELGDSALYLCASRFTGPTNEKLFFGSGTQLSVL.

CDR3 bases: TGTGCCAGCAGCGTGGACCCACGAGGAAACACCATATATTTT. Its translation is CASSVDPRGNTIYF. The chain employs TRBV5-4 and TRBJ1-3; D is uncertain. The V and J ends lost 4 bases and 4 bases respectively, with 12 bases between them. The germline CDR1 and CDR2 sequences are SGHNT and YYREEE (reference sequence). The CDR3 sequence is 14 residues long.

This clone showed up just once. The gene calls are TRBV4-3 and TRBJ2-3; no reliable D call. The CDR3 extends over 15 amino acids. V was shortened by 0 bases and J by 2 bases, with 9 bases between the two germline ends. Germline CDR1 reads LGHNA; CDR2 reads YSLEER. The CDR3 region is CASSQEFRHTDTQYF. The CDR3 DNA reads TGCGCCAGCAGCCAAGAGTTTCGGCACACAGATACGCAGTATTTT.

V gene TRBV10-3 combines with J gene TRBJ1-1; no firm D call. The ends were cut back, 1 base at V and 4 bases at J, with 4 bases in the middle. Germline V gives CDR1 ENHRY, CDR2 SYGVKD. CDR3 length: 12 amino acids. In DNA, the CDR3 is TGTGCCATCAGTGAGTTTGGCACTGAAGCTTTCTTT. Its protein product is CAISEFGTEAFF.

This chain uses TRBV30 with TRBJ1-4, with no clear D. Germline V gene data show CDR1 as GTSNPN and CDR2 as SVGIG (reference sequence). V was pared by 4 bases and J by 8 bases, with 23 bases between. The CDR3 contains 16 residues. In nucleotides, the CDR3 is TGTGCCTGGAACCCGGGCCTCGTTTTGGAGATGGAAAAACTGTTTTTT. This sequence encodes CAWNPGLVLEMEKLFF.

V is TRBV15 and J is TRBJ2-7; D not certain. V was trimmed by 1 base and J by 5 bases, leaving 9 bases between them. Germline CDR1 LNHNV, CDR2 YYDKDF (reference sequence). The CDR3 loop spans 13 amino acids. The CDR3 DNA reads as TGTGCCACCAGCAGAGCAATGGGCAACGAGCAGTACTTC. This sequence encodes CATSRAMGNEQYF.

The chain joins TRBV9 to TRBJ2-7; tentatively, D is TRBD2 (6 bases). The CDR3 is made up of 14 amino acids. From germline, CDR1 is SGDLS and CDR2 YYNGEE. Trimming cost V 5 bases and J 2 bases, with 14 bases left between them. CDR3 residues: CASSYGTLAYEQYF. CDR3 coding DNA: TGTGCCAGCAGTTACGGGACTCTTGCCTACGAGCAGTACTTC.

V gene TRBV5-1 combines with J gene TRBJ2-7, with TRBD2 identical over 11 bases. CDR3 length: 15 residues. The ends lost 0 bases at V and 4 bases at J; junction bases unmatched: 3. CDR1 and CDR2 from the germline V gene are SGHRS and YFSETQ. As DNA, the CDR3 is TGCGCCAGCAGCTTGGGACTAGCGGGGTATTACGAGCAGTACTTC. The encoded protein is CASSLGLAGYYEQYF.

This CDR3 is CASSSGQYNEQFF. The CDR3 coding sequence is TGTGCCAGCAGCTCAGGACAGTACAATGAGCAGTTCTTC. The chain carries TRBV7-9 and TRBJ2-1; the D gene is possibly TRBD1 (6 bases). The ends were cut back, 4 bases at V and 4 bases at J, with 8 bases in the middle. This CDR3 comprises 13 residues. The germline V gene has CDR1 SEHNR and CDR2 FQNEAQ (reference sequence).

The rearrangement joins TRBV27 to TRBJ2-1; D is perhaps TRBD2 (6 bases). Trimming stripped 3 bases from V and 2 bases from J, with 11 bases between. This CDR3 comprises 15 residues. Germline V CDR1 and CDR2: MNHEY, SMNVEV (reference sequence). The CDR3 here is CASSLEGRAYNEQFF. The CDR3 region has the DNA TGTGCCAGCAGTTTGGAGGGACGGGCCTACAATGAGCAGTTCTTC.